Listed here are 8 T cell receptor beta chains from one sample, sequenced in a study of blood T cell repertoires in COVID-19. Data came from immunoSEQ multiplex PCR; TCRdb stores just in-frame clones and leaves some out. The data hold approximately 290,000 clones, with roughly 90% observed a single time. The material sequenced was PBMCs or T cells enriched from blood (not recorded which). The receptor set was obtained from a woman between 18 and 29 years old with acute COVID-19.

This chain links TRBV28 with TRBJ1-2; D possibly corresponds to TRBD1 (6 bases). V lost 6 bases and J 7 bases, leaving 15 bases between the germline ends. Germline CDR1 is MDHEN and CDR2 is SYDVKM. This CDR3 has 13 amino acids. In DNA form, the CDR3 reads TGTGCCAGCAGGCGACGGACAGTCTCTGGCTACACCTTC. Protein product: CASRRRTVSGYTF.

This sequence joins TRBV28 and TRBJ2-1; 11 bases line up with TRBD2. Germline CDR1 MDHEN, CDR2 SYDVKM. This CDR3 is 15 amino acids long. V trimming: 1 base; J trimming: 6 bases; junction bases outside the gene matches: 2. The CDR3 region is CASSLYGTSGNEQFF. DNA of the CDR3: TGTGCCAGCAGTTTATACGGGACTAGCGGCAATGAGCAGTTCTTC.

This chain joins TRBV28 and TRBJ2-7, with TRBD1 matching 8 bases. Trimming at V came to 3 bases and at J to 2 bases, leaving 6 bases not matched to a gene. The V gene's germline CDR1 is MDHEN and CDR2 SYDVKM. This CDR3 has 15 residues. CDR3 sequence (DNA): TGTGCCAGCAGTTTCATAGTCAGGGGGCCCTACGAGCAGTACTTC. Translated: CASSFIVRGPYEQYF.

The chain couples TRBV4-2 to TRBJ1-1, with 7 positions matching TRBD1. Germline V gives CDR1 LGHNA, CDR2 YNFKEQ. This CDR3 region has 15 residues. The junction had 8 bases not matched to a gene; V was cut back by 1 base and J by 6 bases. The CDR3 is CASSQGGGGVAEAFF. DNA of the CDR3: TGTGCCAGCAGCCAAGGTGGAGGGGGCGTCGCTGAAGCTTTCTTT.

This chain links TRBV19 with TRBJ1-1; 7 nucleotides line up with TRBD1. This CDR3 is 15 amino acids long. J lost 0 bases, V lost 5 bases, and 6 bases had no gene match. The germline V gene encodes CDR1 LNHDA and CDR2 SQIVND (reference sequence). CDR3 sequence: CASSAARGLNTEAFF. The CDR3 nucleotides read TGTGCCAGTAGTGCCGCTAGGGGGCTGAACACTGAAGCTTTCTTT. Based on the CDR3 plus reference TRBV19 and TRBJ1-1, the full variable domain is DGGITQSPKYLFRKEGQNVTLSCEQNLNHDAMYWYRQDPGQGLRLIYYSQIVNDFQKGDIAEGYSVSREKKESFPLTVTSAQKNPTAFYLCASSAARGLNTEAFFGQGTRLTVV.

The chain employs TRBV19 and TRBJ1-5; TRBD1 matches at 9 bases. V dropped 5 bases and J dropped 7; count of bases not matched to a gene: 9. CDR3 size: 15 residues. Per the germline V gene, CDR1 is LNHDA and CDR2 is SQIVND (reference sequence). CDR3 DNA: TGTGCCAGTAGTCACCGGGACAGGGATGGACAGCCCCAGCATTTT. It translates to CASSHRDRDGQPQHF.

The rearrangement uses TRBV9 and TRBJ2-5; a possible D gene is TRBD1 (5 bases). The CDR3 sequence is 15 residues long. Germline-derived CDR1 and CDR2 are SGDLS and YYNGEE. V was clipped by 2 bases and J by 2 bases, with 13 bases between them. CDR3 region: CASSVMQGYQETQYF. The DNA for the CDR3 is TGTGCCAGCAGCGTTATGCAGGGATATCAAGAGACCCAGTACTTC. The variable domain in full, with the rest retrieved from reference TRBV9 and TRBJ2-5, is DSGVTQTPKHLITATGQRVTLRCSPRSGDLSVYWYQQSLDQGLQFLIQYYNGEERAKGNILERFSAQQFPDLHSELNLSSLELGDSALYFCASSVMQGYQETQYFGPGTRLLVL.

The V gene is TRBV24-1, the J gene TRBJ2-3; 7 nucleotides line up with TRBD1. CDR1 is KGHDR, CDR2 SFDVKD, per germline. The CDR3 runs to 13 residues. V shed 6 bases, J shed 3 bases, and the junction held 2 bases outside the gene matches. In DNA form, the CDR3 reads TGTGCCACCAGTCGACAGGGAACAGATACGCAGTATTTT. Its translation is CATSRQGTDTQYF.